These T cell receptor beta chains were read from a single sample in a study of graft-versus-host responses after intestinal transplantation. Sequencing used immunoSEQ multiplex PCR; TCRdb keeps in-frame clones, though not all of them. The sample carries about 91,000 clones, around 93% recorded once. These receptors lack a known antigen. The source was unstimulated CD4+ T cells sorted from spleen or lymph node cells, collected before transplant. The receptors originated from a human donor who was the organ donor for an intestinal transplant. CDR3s leave out the opening cysteine and the closing phenylalanine or tryptophan. A D gene is named only where the DNA matches it firmly. Not all rows give a size; the values are once, few, many and, for expanded clones, a class.

J,V,size,D,CDR3
TRBJ1-1,TRBV5-1,-,TRBD1,ASSREDRVGTEAF
TRBJ2-3,TRBV7-2,-,TRBD1,ASSLVGQGTDTQY
TRBJ2-6,TRBV11-3,-,-,ASSLRGTGANVLT
TRBJ2-7,TRBV2,-,TRBD1,ASSETGRYEQY
TRBJ1-1,TRBV2,-,TRBD1,ASRRDRNTEAF
TRBJ2-7,TRBV30,once,-,AWSVQGGEQY
TRBJ1-3,TRBV2,-,TRBD1,ASSEYRGSGNTIY
TRBJ1-5,TRBV28,once,TRBD1,ASSFPQGGNQPQH
TRBJ1-3,TRBV7-9,-,TRBD1,ASSRTGLNTIY
TRBJ1-5,TRBV28,-,-,ASSFGGSQPQH
TRBJ2-1,TRBV6-6,-,TRBD1,ASSSDRGTYNEQF
TRBJ2-5,TRBV28,-,TRBD1,ASSSGTVARSVY
TRBJ2-2,TRBV5-1,once,-,ASSLRTGTGITGELF
TRBJ1-1,TRBV5-1,-,-,ASSLVIGGTEAF
TRBJ2-7,TRBV4-3,-,TRBD2,ASSQGLAEFYEQY
TRBJ2-2,TRBV5-1,-,-,ASFPGQHNTGELF
TRBJ2-7,TRBV11-2,-,-,ASSLGGTSYEQY
TRBJ2-1,TRBV2,-,TRBD2,ASRATSPYNEQF
TRBJ2-1,TRBV11-3,-,-,ASSLGTSRDNEQF
TRBJ2-7,TRBV6-1,-,TRBD1,ASKNPGTVSYEQY
TRBJ2-1,TRBV18,-,TRBD2,ASSPPGTRFGEQF
-,TRBV7-9,-,TRBD2,ASSLASVAGASYEQY
TRBJ2-7,TRBV4-2,-,TRBD2,ASSQSGTSGGYEQY
TRBJ1-5,TRBV6-1,-,TRBD1,ASSVTGLEPQH
TRBJ2-1,TRBV29-1,-,TRBD2,SVGGRAGAFNEQF
TRBJ1-1,TRBV7-3,-,TRBD1,ASSLQGGTEAF
TRBJ2-1,TRBV29-1,-,TRBD2,SVEVLFTSGRGNEQF
TRBJ1-4,TRBV9,-,TRBD1,ASSPGQVNEKLF
TRBJ2-2,TRBV7-6,-,TRBD1,ASSQGQATGELF
TRBJ1-1,TRBV20-1,-,-,SASSIGGAF
TRBJ1-5,TRBV15,-,-,ATSREGRAGISNQPQH
TRBJ2-4,TRBV18,-,TRBD2,ASSPISGGASPIAKNIQY
TRBJ2-5,TRBV21-1,-,-,ASSKALKDSEETQY
TRBJ2-5,TRBV4-1,few,-,ASSHRGETQY
TRBJ1-3,TRBV19,-,-,ASQTGRRTSGNTIY
TRBJ1-5,TRBV19,once,-,ASSFMGSQPQH
TRBJ2-1,TRBV29-1,-,TRBD2,SVEGTSGSYNEQF
TRBJ1-1,TRBV2,-,-,ASTPSRTYLTEAF
TRBJ2-1,TRBV28,-,TRBD2,ASSYGGAGGINEQF
TRBJ2-5,TRBV5-1,once,-,ASSSGLQETQY
TRBJ2-1,TRBV4-1,-,-,ASSPGPRANLNEQF
TRBJ2-5,TRBV7-3,-,-,ASSQDKNKETQY
TRBJ1-5,TRBV4-1,few,-,ASSQDTRSLPQH
TRBJ2-1,TRBV2,-,TRBD1,ATRDRLGNEQF
TRBJ1-5,TRBV6-1,-,TRBD1,ASSTQGAYQPQH
TRBJ1-2,TRBV12-5,-,TRBD1,ATISRGRNYGYT
TRBJ1-1,TRBV11-2,-,-,ASSVLRESDTEAF
TRBJ2-3,TRBV11-2,-,TRBD2,ASSLESGGANTDTQY